This TCR beta chain emerged from a study of blood T cell repertoires in COVID-19. Looking at the study overall: Nucleic acid was either cDNA or gDNA, and it came from T cells, B-cell-depleted T cells, or PBMCs.

The repertoire was sequenced with immunoSEQ multiplex PCR; TCRdb's copy has only in-frame clones and lacks some. This table has about 45,000 clones, around 87% appearing once. This clone was recorded once. The receptor was isolated from a human donor in a cohort sampled during active COVID-19. Input material: peripheral blood.

The CDR3 protein is CSARAGHEQFF. As DNA, the CDR3 is TGCAGTGCTAGAGCAGGCCATGAGCAGTTCTTC. The rearrangement links TRBV20-1 to TRBJ2-1; D is uncertain. This CDR3 comprises 11 residues. Germline loops: CDR1 DFQATT, CDR2 SNEGSKA (reference sequence). V lost 1 base to trimming and J lost 8 bases, with 6 bases between them.